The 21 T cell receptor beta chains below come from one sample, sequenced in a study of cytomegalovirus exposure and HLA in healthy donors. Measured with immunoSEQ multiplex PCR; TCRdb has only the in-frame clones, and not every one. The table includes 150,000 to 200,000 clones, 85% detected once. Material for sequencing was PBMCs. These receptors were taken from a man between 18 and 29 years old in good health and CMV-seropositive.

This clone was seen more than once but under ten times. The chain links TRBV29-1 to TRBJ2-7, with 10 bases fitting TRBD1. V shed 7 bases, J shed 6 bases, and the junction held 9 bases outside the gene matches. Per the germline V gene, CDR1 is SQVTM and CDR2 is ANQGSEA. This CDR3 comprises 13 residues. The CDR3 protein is CSALGQGRREQYF. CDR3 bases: TGCAGCGCCCTGGGACAGGGGAGGCGCGAGCAGTACTTC.

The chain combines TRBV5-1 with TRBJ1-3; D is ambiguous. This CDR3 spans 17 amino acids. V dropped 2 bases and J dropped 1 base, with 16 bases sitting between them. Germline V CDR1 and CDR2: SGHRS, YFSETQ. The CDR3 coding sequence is TGCGCCAGCAGCTTCCGTCCGGGTGGTGAGTCTGGAAACACCATATATTTT. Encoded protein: CASSFRPGGESGNTIYF.

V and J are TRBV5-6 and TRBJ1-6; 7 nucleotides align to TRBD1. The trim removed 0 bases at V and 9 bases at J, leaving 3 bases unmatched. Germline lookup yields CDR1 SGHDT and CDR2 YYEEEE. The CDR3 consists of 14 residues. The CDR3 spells CASSLGQGSSPLHF. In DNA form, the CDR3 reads TGTGCCAGCAGCTTGGGACAGGGATCTTCACCCCTCCACTTT.

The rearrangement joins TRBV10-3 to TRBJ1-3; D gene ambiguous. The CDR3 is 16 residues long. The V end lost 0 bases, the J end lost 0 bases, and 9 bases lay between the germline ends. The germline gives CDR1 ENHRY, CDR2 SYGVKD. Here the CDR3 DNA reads TGTGCCATCAGTGAGTCCATAGCGGTCTCTGGAAACACCATATATTTT. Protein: CAISESIAVSGNTIYF.

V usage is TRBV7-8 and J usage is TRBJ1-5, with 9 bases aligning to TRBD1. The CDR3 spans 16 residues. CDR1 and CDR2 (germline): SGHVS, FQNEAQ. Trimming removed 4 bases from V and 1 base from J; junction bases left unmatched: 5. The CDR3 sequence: CASSSSTGGSNQPQHF. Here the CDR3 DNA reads TGTGCCAGCAGCTCTTCGACAGGGGGGAGCAATCAGCCCCAGCATTTT.

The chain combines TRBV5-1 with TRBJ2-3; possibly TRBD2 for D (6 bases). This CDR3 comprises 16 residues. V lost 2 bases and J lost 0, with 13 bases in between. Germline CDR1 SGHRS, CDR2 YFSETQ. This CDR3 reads CASSLGAGHSTDTQYF. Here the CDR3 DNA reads TGCGCCAGCAGCTTAGGCGCGGGGCATAGCACAGATACGCAGTATTTT.

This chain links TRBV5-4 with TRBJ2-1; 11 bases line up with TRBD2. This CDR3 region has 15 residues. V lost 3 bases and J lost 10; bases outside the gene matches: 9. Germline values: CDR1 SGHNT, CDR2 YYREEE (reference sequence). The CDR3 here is CASSSKIAGGAEQFF. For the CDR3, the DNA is TGTGCCAGCAGCTCCAAGATAGCGGGGGGGGCGGAGCAGTTCTTC. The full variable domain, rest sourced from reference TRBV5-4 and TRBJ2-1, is ETGVTQSPTHLIKTRGQQVTLRCSSQSGHNTVSWYQQALGQGPQFIFQYYREEENGRGNFPPRFSGLQFPNYSSELNVNALELDDSALYLCASSSKIAGGAEQFFGPGTRLTVL.

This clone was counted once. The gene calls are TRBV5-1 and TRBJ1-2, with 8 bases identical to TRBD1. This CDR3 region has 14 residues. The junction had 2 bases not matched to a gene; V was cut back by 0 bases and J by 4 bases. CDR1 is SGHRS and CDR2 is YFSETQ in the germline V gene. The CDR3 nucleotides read TGCGCCAGCAGCTTGGAAGGGACAGGCTATGGCTACACCTTC. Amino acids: CASSLEGTGYGYTF.

The CDR3, as DNA: TGTGCCAGCAGCTTTTACAGGGGGAATGAGCAGTTCTTC. Residues: CASSFYRGNEQFF. The V gene is TRBV7-9, the J gene TRBJ2-1, with 8 bases matching TRBD1. The germline V gene encodes CDR1 SEHNR and CDR2 FQNEAQ (reference sequence). The CDR3 has 13 residues. V gave up 3 bases and J gave up 7 bases; unmatched junction bases: 2.

CDR3 DNA sequence: TGTGCCAGCAGTTTACAGGGGGCGCTTTCCTACAATGAGCAGTTCTTC. As protein: CASSLQGALSYNEQFF. The V gene is TRBV11-2, the J gene TRBJ2-1, with 9 positions matching TRBD1. The germline V gene encodes CDR1 SGHAT and CDR2 FQNNGV. Losses at the gene ends were 6 bases for V and 1 base for J; bases not matched to a gene: 7. The CDR3 has 16 amino acids.

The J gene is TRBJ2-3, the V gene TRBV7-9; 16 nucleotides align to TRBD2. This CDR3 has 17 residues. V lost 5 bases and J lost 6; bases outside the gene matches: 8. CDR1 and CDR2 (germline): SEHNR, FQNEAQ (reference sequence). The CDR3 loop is CASSKPGLAGGGDTQYF. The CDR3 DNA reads TGTGCCAGCAGCAAGCCGGGACTAGCGGGAGGGGGTGATACGCAGTATTTT.

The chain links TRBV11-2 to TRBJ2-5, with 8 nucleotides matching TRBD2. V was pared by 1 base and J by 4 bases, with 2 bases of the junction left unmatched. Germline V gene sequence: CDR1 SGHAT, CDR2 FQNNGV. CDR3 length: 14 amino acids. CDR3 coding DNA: TGTGCCAGCAGCTTAGGGACTAGCAGAGAGACCCAGTACTTC. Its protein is CASSLGTSRETQYF.

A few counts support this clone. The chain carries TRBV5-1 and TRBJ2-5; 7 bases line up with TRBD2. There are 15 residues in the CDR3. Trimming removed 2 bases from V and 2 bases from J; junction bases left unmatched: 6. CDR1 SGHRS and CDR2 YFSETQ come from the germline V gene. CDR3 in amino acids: CASSLGDGRQETQYF. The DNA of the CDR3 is TGCGCCAGCAGCTTAGGGGACGGGAGGCAAGAGACCCAGTACTTC. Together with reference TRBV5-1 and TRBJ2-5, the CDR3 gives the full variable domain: KAGVTQTPRYLIKTRGQQVTLSCSPISGHRSVSWYQQTPGQGLQFLFEYFSETQRNKGNFPGRFSGRQFSNSRSEMNVSTLELGDSALYLCASSLGDGRQETQYFGPGTRLLVL.

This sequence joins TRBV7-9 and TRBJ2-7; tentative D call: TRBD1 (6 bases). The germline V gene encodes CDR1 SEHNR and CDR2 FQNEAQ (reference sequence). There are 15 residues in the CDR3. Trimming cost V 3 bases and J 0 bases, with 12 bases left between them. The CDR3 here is CASSLDGQSSYEQYF. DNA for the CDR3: TGTGCCAGCAGCTTGGACGGACAGAGCTCCTACGAGCAGTACTTC.

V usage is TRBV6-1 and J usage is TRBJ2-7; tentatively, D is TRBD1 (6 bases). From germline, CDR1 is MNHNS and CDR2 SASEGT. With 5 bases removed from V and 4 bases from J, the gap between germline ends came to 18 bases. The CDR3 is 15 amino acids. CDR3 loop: CASSNSRQERYEQYF. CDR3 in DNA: TGTGCCAGCAGTAATAGTCGACAGGAAAGATACGAGCAGTACTTC.

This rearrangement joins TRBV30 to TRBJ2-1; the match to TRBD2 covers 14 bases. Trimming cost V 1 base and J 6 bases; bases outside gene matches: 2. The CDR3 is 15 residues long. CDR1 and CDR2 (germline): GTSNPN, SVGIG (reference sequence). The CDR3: CAWSAGTSGSNEQFF. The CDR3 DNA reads TGTGCCTGGAGTGCCGGGACTAGCGGGAGCAATGAGCAGTTCTTC. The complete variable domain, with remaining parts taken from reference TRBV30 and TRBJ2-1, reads SQTIHQWPATLVQPVGSPLSLECTVEGTSNPNLYWYRQAAGRGLQLLFYSVGIGQISSEVPQNLSASRPQDRQFILSSKKLLLSDSGFYLCAWSAGTSGSNEQFFGPGTRLTVL.

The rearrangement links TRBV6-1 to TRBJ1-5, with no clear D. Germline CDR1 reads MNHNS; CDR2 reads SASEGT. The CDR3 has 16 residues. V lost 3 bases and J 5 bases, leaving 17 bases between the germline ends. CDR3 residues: CASSDMGTPDHQPQHF. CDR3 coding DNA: TGTGCCAGCAGTGATATGGGCACCCCGGATCATCAGCCCCAGCATTTT.

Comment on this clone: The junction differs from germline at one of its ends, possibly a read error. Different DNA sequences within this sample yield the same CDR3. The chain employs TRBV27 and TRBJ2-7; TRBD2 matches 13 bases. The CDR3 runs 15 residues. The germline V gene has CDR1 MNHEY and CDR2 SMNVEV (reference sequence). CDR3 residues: CASSHRGLAGYEQYF. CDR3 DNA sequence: TGTGCCAGCAGCCATAGGGGACTAGCGGGATACGAGCAATACTTC.

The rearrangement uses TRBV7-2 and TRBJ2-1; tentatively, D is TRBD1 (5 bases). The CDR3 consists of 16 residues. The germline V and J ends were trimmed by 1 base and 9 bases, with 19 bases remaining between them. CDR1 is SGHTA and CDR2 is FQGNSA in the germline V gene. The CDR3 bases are TGTGCCAGCAGCTTAGTCCCTGAAGGGGTAATAGGTGAGCAGTTCTTC. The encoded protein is CASSLVPEGVIGEQFF. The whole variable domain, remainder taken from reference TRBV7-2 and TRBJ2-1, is GAGVSQSPSNKVTEKGKDVELRCDPISGHTALYWYRQSLGQGLEFLIYFQGNSAPDKSGLPSDRFSAERTGGSVSTLTIQRTQQEDSAVYLCASSLVPEGVIGEQFFGPGTRLTVL.

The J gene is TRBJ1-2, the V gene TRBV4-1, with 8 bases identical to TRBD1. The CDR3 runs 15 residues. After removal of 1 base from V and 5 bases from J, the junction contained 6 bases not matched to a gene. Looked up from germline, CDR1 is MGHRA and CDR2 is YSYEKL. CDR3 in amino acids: CASSQGRGRGYGYTF. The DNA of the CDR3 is TGCGCCAGCAGCCAAGGCAGGGGGCGCGGGTATGGCTACACCTTC.

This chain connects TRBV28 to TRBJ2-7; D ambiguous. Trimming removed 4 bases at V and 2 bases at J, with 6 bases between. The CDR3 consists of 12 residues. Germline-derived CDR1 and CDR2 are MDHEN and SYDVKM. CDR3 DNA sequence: TGTGCCAGCAGTTCAGGAACCTACGAGCAGTACTTC. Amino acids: CASSSGTYEQYF.